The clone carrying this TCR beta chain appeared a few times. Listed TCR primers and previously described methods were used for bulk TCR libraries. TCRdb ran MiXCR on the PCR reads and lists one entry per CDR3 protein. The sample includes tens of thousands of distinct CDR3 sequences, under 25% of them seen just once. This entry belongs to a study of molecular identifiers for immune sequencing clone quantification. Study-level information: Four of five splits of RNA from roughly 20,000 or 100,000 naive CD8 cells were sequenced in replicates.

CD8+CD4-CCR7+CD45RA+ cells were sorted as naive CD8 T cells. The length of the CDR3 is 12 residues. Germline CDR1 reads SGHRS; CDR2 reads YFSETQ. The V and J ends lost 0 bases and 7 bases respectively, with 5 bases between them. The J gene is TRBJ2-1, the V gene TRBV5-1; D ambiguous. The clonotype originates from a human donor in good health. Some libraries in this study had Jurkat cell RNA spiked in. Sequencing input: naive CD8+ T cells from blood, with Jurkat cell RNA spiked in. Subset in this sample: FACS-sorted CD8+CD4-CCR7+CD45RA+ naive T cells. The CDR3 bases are TGCGCCAGCAGCTTGGCCGAGAATGAGCAGTTCTTC. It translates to CASSLAENEQFF.